The T cell receptor (beta chain) under discussion was sequenced for a study of control samples from healthy donors and cancer patients. Produced via immunoSEQ multiplex PCR; TCRdb's table is partial and in-frame only. This sample has 100,000 to 150,000 clones, with 70% to 90% found just once. CDR3 size: 12 residues. Germline CDR1 and CDR2: KGHDR and SFDVKD. V lost 5 bases to trimming and J lost 4 bases, with 7 bases between them. The rearrangement links TRBV24-1 to TRBJ1-2; D unclear. This sequence originates from a man aged 60-69 years in good health. Input material: blood. Here the CDR3 DNA reads TGTGCCACCAGTGTCGGTACCTATGGCTACACCTTC. This translates into CATSVGTYGYTF.